The clone carrying this TCR beta chain was seen at least ten times. Its antigen remains unidentified. This entry is derived from a study of identical twins. Study-level results: Memory repertoires showed no such pattern, whereas abundant cord blood beta clonotypes carried fewer insertions.

The germline V gene encodes CDR1 WNHNN and CDR2 SYGVQD (reference sequence). The CDR3 is made up of 13 amino acids. Trimming removed 7 bases from V and 5 bases from J, with 11 bases in between. TCRdb analysed the 5' RACE reads with MiXCR anew, one entry per CDR3 protein. The sample records approximately 220,000 distinct CDR3 sequences, about 7.5% being singletons. This sample also appeared in a second study, on yellow fever vaccine responses in identical twins.

The specimen was memory (CD45RO+) T cells sorted from blood. This chain connects TRBV10-1 to TRBJ2-2, with D perhaps matching TRBD1 (6 bases). The receptor was derived from a woman under 30 in good health. CDR3 DNA sequence: TGCGCCAGCATGAACAGGGAAACCGGGGAGCTGTTTTTT. Protein sequence: CASMNRETGELFF.